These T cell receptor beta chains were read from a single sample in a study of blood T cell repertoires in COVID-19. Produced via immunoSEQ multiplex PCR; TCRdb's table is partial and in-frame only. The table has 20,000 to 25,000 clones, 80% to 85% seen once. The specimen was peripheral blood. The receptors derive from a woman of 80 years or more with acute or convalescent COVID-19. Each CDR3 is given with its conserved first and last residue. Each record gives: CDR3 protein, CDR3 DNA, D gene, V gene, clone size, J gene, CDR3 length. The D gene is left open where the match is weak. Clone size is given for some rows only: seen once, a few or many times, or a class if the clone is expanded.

cdr3_aa: CASSRWTGEEDEQYF
cdr3_nt: TGTGCCAGCAGCCGCTGGACAGGGGAAGAGGACGAGCAGTACTTC
d_call: TRBD1
v_call: TRBV7-9
clone_size: .
j_call: TRBJ2-7
cdr3_length: 15

cdr3_aa: CASSISGGGDTQYF
cdr3_nt: TGTGCCAGTAGTATTTCGGGGGGCGGGGATACGCAGTATTTT
d_call: .
v_call: TRBV19
clone_size: .
j_call: TRBJ2-3
cdr3_length: 14

cdr3_aa: CSARERETQYF
cdr3_nt: TGCAGTGCTAGAGAGAGGGAGACCCAGTACTTC
d_call: .
v_call: TRBV20-1
clone_size: .
j_call: TRBJ2-5
cdr3_length: 11

cdr3_aa: CASSPRGLGGTEAFF
cdr3_nt: TGTGCCAGCAGCCCTCGAGGGTTGGGGGGCACTGAAGCTTTCTTT
d_call: .
v_call: TRBV3-1/TRBV3-2
clone_size: .
j_call: TRBJ1-1
cdr3_length: 15

cdr3_aa: CASSLDGTGDEQYF
cdr3_nt: TGCGCCAGCAGCTTGGACGGGACAGGTGACGAGCAGTACTTC
d_call: TRBD1
v_call: TRBV5-1
clone_size: once
j_call: TRBJ2-7
cdr3_length: 14

cdr3_aa: CASSPRLAGWNEQFF
cdr3_nt: TGTGCCAGTAGTCCACGACTAGCGGGATGGAATGAGCAGTTCTTC
d_call: TRBD2
v_call: TRBV19
clone_size: once
j_call: TRBJ2-1
cdr3_length: 15

cdr3_aa: CASSLVARGWETQYF
cdr3_nt: TGTGCCAGCAGCTTAGTGGCTAGAGGATGGGAGACCCAGTACTTC
d_call: .
v_call: TRBV7-8
clone_size: .
j_call: TRBJ2-5
cdr3_length: 15

cdr3_aa: CASSIGDRGFREQYF
cdr3_nt: TGTGCCAGTAGTATCGGGGACAGGGGATTTCGCGAGCAGTACTTC
d_call: TRBD1
v_call: TRBV19
clone_size: .
j_call: TRBJ2-7
cdr3_length: 15

cdr3_aa: CASSKSVPGQSVNTEAFF
cdr3_nt: TGTGCCAGCAGCAAAAGTGTCCCGGGACAGTCGGTGAACACTGAAGCTTTCTTT
d_call: TRBD1
v_call: TRBV11-2
clone_size: .
j_call: TRBJ1-1
cdr3_length: 18

cdr3_aa: CASSVTGVNTEAFF
cdr3_nt: TGTGCCAGTAGTGTGACAGGGGTGAACACTGAAGCTTTCTTT
d_call: TRBD1
v_call: TRBV19
clone_size: .
j_call: TRBJ1-1
cdr3_length: 14

cdr3_aa: CATSRDYTSGNTIYF
cdr3_nt: TGTGCCACCAGCAGAGATTACACCTCTGGAAACACCATATATTTT
d_call: .
v_call: TRBV15
clone_size: few
j_call: TRBJ1-3
cdr3_length: 15

cdr3_aa: CASSRGTGVDGYTF
cdr3_nt: TGTGCCAGTAGTAGGGGGACAGGAGTAGATGGCTACACCTTC
d_call: TRBD1
v_call: TRBV19
clone_size: .
j_call: TRBJ1-2
cdr3_length: 14

cdr3_aa: CASSLEGGGYNEQFF
cdr3_nt: TGTGCCAGCAGCTTAGAGGGCGGGGGATACAATGAGCAGTTCTTC
d_call: TRBD2
v_call: TRBV7-8
clone_size: .
j_call: TRBJ2-1
cdr3_length: 15

cdr3_aa: CASIPRDSTNYGYTF
cdr3_nt: TGTGCCAGCATCCCCAGGGACAGCACTAACTATGGCTACACCTTC
d_call: TRBD1
v_call: TRBV2
clone_size: .
j_call: TRBJ1-2
cdr3_length: 15

cdr3_aa: CASRNRGLNTEAFF
cdr3_nt: TGTGCCAGCAGAAACAGGGGGCTGAACACTGAAGCTTTCTTT
d_call: TRBD1
v_call: TRBV5-4
clone_size: .
j_call: TRBJ1-1
cdr3_length: 14

cdr3_aa: CSVPSAEDGPAEAFF
cdr3_nt: TGCAGCGTCCCGTCCGCGGAGGACGGGCCTGCTGAAGCTTTCTTT
d_call: .
v_call: TRBV29-1
clone_size: once
j_call: TRBJ1-1
cdr3_length: 15